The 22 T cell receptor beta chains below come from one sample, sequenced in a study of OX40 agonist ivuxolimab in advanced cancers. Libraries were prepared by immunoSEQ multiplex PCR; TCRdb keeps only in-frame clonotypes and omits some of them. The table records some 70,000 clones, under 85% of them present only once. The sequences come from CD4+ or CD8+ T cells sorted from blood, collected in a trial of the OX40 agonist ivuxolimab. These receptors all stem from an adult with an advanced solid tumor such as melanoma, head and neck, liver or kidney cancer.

The CDR3, as DNA: TGTGCCAGCAGTTTTGAGGGAGGGCCGAGAGAGCAGTACTTC. This sequence encodes CASSFEGGPREQYF. The rearrangement joins TRBV28 to TRBJ2-5; 7 bases align to TRBD2. Germline-derived CDR1 and CDR2 are MDHEN and SYDVKM. V lost 3 bases to trimming and J lost 11 bases; unmatched junction nucleotides: 12. The CDR3 extends over 14 amino acids.

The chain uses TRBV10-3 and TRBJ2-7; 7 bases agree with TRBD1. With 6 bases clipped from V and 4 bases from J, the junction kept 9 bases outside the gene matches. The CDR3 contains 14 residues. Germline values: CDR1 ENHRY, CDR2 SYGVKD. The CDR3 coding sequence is TGTGCCATCAGCCTTGGGACAGAAGTGTACGAGCAGTACTTC. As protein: CAISLGTEVYEQYF.

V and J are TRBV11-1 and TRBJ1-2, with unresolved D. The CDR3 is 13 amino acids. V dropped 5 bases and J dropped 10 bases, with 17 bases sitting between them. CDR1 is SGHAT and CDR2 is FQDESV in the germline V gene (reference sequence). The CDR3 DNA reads TGTGCCAGCAGCCAAATTTCCGCCGACGCCTACACCTTC. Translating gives CASSQISADAYTF. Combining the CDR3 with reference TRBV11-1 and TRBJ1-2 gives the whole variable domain EAEVAQSPRYKITEKSQAVAFWCDPISGHATLYWYRQILGQGPELLVQFQDESVVDDSQLPKDRFSAERLKGVDSTLKIQPAELGDSAMYLCASSQISADAYTFGSGTRLTVV.

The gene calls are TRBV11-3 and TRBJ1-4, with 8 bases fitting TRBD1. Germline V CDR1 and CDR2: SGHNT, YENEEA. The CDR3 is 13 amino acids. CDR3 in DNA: TGTGCGCGACCGGGACAGGACCTTGGAAAACTGTTTTTT. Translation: CARPGQDLGKLFF. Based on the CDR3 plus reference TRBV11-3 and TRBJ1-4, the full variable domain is EAGVVQSPRYKIIEKKQPVAFWCNPISGHNTLYWYLQNLGQGPELLIRYENEEAVDDSQLPKDRFSAERLKGVDSTLKIQPAELGDSAVYLCARPGQDLGKLFFGSGTQLSVL.

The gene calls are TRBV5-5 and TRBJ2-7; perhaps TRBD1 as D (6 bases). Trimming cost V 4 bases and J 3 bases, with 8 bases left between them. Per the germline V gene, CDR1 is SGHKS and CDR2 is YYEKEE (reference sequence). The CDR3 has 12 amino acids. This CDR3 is CASSPDSYEQYF. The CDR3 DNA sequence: TGTGCCAGCAGCCCGGACAGCTACGAGCAGTACTTC.

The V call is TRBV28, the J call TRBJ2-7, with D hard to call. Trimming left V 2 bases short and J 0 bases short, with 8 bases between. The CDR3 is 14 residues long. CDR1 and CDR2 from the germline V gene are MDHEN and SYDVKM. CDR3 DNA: TGTGCCAGCAGTTTAATCCAGGACTCCTACGAGCAGTACTTC. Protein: CASSLIQDSYEQYF. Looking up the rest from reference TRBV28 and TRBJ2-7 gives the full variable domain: DVKVTQSSRYLVKRTGEKVFLECVQDMDHENMFWYRQDPGLGLRLIYFSYDVKMKEKGDIPEGYSVSREKKERFSLILESASTNQTSMYLCASSLIQDSYEQYFGPGTRLTVT.

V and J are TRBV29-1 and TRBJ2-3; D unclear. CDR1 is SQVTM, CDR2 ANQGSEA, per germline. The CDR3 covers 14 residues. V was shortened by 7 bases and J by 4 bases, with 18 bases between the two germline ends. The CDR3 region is CSAGPKVVADTQYF. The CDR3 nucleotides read TGCAGCGCCGGCCCTAAGGTAGTCGCAGATACGCAGTATTTT.

CDR3 DNA: TGTGCCAGTAGTATGGGACAGGGGGGTACCGGGGAGCTGTTTTTT. This sequence encodes CASSMGQGGTGELFF. V is TRBV19 and J is TRBJ2-2, with 11 bases aligning to TRBD1. The CDR3 extends over 15 amino acids. Germline CDR1 is LNHDA and CDR2 is SQIVND (reference sequence). V gave up 3 bases and J gave up 5 bases; unmatched junction bases: 2.

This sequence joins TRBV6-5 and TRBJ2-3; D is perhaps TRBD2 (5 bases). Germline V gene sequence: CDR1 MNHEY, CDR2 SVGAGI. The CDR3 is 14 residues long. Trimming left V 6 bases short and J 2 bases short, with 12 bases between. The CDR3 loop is CASRGEGNTDTQYF. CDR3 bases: TGTGCCAGCAGAGGCGAGGGCAACACAGATACGCAGTATTTT.

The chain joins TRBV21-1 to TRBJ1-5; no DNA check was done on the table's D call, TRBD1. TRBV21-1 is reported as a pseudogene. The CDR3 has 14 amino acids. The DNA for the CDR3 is TGTGCCAGCTTGCGGGGACAGGGCAATCAGCCCCAGCATTTT. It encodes CASLRGQGNQPQHF.

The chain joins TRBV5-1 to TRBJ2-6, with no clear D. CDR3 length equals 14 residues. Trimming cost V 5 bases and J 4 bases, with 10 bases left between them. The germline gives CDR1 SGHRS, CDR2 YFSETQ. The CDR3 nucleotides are TGCGCCAGCAGTATCGGCTCCGGGGCCAACGTCCTGACTTTC. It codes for CASSIGSGANVLTF.

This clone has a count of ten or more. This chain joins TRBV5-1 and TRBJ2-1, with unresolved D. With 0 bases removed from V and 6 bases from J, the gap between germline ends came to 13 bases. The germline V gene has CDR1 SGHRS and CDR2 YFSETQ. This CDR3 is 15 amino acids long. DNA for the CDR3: TGCGCCAGCAGCTTGGGGATATCGGCTGGCAATGAGCAGTTCTTC. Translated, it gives CASSLGISAGNEQFF. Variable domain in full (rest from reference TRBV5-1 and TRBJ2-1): KAGVTQTPRYLIKTRGQQVTLSCSPISGHRSVSWYQQTPGQGLQFLFEYFSETQRNKGNFPGRFSGRQFSNSRSEMNVSTLELGDSALYLCASSLGISAGNEQFFGPGTRLTVL.

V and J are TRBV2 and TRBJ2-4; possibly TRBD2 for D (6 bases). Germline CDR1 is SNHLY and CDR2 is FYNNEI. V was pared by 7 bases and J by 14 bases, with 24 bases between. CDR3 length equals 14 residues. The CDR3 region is CASTETRETPLKYF. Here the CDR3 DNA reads TGTGCCAGCACCGAAACGCGGGAAACACCATTAAAGTACTTC.

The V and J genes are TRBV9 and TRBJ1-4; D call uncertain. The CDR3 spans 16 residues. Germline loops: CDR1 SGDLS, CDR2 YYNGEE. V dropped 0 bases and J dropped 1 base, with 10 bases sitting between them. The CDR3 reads CASSVGGQRTNEKLFF. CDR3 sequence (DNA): TGTGCCAGCAGCGTAGGGGGTCAAAGAACTAATGAAAAACTGTTTTTT.

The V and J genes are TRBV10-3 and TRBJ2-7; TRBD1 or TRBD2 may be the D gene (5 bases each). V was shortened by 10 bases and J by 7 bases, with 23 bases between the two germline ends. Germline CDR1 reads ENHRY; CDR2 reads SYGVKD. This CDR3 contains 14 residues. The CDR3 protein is CATNSGTDRGEQYF. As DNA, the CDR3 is TGTGCCACCAACTCCGGGACGGACCGAGGGGAGCAGTACTTC.

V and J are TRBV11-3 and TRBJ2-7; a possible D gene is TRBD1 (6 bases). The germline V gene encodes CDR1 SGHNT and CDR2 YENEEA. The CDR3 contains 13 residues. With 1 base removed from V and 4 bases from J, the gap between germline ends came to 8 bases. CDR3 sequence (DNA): TGTGCCAGCAGCTTAGCAGGGGCGTACGAGCAGTACTTC. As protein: CASSLAGAYEQYF.

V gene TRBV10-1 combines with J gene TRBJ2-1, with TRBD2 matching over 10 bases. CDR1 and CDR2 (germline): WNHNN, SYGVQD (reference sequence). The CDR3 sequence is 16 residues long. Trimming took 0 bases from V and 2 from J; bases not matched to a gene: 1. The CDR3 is CASSESGTSAYNEQFF. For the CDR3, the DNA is TGCGCCAGCAGTGAGTCCGGGACTAGCGCCTACAATGAGCAGTTCTTC.

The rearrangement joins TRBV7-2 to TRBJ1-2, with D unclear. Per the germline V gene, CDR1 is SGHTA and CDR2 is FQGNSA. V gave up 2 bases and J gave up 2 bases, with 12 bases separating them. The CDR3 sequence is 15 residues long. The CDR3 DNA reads TGTGCCAGCAGCTTATTTGTGGCAGTCAACTATGGCTACACCTTC. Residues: CASSLFVAVNYGYTF.

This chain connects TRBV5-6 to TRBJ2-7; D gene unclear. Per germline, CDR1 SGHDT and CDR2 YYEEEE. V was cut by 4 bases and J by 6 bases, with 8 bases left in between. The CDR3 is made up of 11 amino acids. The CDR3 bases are TGTGCCAGCAGCCAACTACGCGAGCAGTACTTC. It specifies CASSQLREQYF.

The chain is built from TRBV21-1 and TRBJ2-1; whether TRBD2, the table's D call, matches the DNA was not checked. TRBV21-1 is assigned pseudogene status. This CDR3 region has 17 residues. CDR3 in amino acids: CASSMLAGGPSYNEQFF. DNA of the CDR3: TGTGCCAGCAGCATGCTAGCGGGAGGGCCCTCCTACAATGAGCAGTTCTTC.

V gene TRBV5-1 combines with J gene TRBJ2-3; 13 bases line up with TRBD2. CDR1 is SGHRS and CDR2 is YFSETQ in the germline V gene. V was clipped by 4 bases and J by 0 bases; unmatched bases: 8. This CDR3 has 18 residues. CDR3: CASSTSGTSGVSTDTQYF. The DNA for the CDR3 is TGCGCCAGCAGCACCTCCGGGACTAGCGGGGTTAGCACAGATACGCAGTATTTT.

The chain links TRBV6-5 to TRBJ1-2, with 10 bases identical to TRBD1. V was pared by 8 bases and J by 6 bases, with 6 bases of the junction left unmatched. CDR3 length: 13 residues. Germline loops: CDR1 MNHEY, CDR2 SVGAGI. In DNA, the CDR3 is TGTGCCAGCGGCCGAGGACAGGGGGATGGCTACACCTTC. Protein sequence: CASGRGQGDGYTF.